This T cell receptor beta chain was sequenced in a study of identical twins. This clonotype was detected only a few times. The antigen is undetermined. This CDR3 contains 15 residues. The germline V and J ends were trimmed by 4 bases and 2 bases, with 11 bases remaining between them. The germline V gene has CDR1 MNHEY and CDR2 SMNVEV (reference sequence). The study, taken as a whole, reports: Shared out-of-frame alpha sequences (those common to twins) showed excess low generation probability. Beta out-of-frame sequences showed weaker excess sharing between twins. Fewer insertions characterized abundant cord blood beta clonotypes, whereas memory repertoires showed none.

One entry per CDR3 protein, called by TCRdb with MiXCR from the 5' RACE reads. The sample consists of some 660,000 distinct CDR3 sequences, about 9.4% of them appearing once. The same sample was also studied in work on yellow fever vaccine responses in identical twins.

The receptor comes from a woman younger than 30 in good health. Material: PBMCs. This rearrangement joins TRBV27 to TRBJ2-2; D is undetermined. The CDR3 reads CASSSKLQNTGELFF. DNA for the CDR3: TGTGCCAGCAGTTCCAAACTTCAAAACACCGGGGAGCTGTTTTTT.